These 12 T cell receptor beta chains were sequenced from one sample in a study of cytomegalovirus exposure and HLA in healthy donors. Using immunoSEQ multiplex PCR, the repertoire was profiled, and TCRdb retains in-frame clones only, with some absent. The sample has 200,000 to 250,000 clones, 75% to 95% seen once. The specimen was PBMCs. The receptor set was obtained from a woman under 30 in good health and CMV-seronegative.

V and J are TRBV28 and TRBJ1-1, with TRBD1 matching 7 bases. The V segment lost 6 bases and the J segment 4 bases; nucleotides outside the gene matches: 11. Germline V CDR1 and CDR2: MDHEN, SYDVKM. The CDR3 runs to 15 residues. CDR3 residues: CASSRHRGSGTEAFF. The CDR3 region has the DNA TGTGCCAGCAGCCGTCACAGGGGTAGTGGCACTGAAGCTTTCTTT.

As regards this clone: The junction shows a germline mismatch at one end, possibly a read error. This chain uses TRBV15 with TRBJ2-4; 13 nucleotides match TRBD2. The CDR3 has 15 residues. Germline CDR1 reads LNHNV; CDR2 reads YYDKDF (reference sequence). In DNA form, the CDR3 reads TGTGCCACCAGCAGGTCCGGGACTAGCGGGAACTCACCCCACTTC. Its protein product is CATSRSGTSGNSPHF.

The chain employs TRBV7-3 and TRBJ2-2; 10 bases line up with TRBD2. CDR1 and CDR2 (germline): SGHTA, FQGTGA. This CDR3 comprises 15 residues. V lost 3 bases and J lost 3; bases outside the gene matches: 1. As DNA, the CDR3 is TGTGCCAGCAGCTTGCTAGCGGGGGACACCGGGGAGCTGTTTTTT. This gives the protein CASSLLAGDTGELFF.

This chain uses TRBV28 with TRBJ2-6; 11 bases map to TRBD2. From germline, CDR1 is MDHEN and CDR2 SYDVKM. This CDR3 is built from 18 residues. Trimming took 5 bases from V and 0 from J; bases not matched to a gene: 6. CDR3 protein: CASSPLAGGSSGANVLTF. The CDR3 DNA is TGTGCCAGCAGTCCCCTAGCGGGAGGCTCCTCTGGGGCCAACGTCCTGACTTTC.

This clone was detected only a few times. This chain uses TRBV10-1 with TRBJ1-1, with D maybe TRBD1 (5 bases). The germline V gene encodes CDR1 WNHNN and CDR2 SYGVQD (reference sequence). The CDR3 runs to 11 residues. V was cut by 8 bases and J by 11 bases, with 15 bases left in between. This CDR3 reads CASQGKGFAFF. As DNA, the CDR3 is TGCGCCAGCCAAGGCAAGGGGTTCGCTTTCTTT.

The V gene is TRBV4-1, the J gene TRBJ1-2; D perhaps matches TRBD1 (6 bases). This CDR3 is built from 15 residues. V dropped 3 bases and J dropped 3 bases, with 14 bases sitting between them. Germline loops: CDR1 MGHRA, CDR2 YSYEKL. For the CDR3, the DNA is TGCGCCAGCAGCCACCCGGTAGGGGGAGACTATGGCTACACCTTC. Translation: CASSHPVGGDYGYTF.

The chain is built from TRBV7-9 and TRBJ2-5; 8 bases fit TRBD1. The germline V gene has CDR1 SEHNR and CDR2 FQNEAQ (reference sequence). This CDR3 has 14 amino acids. V gave up 3 bases and J gave up 4 bases; unmatched junction bases: 4. CDR3 bases: TGTGCCAGCAGCTTCGGGACAGGAAGAGAGACCCAGTACTTC. It codes for CASSFGTGRETQYF.

The genes are TRBV27 and TRBJ1-1; tentative D call: TRBD1 (5 bases). Trimming removed 7 bases at V and 3 bases at J, with 9 bases between. This CDR3 is built from 12 residues. The V gene's germline CDR1 is MNHEY and CDR2 SMNVEV (reference sequence). Written as DNA, the CDR3 is TGTGCCAGCACGGGGACTTACACTGAAGCTTTCTTT. Protein: CASTGTYTEAFF.

The gene calls are TRBV10-1 and TRBJ1-3; D unclear. The CDR3 sequence is 15 residues long. The V end was cut by 3 bases, the J end by 4 bases, with 13 bases between. Germline CDR1 is WNHNN and CDR2 is SYGVQD (reference sequence). The CDR3 is CASSDGGLSGNTIYF. The CDR3 coding sequence is TGCGCCAGCAGTGATGGAGGGCTATCCGGAAACACCATATATTTT.

This clone was observed a single time. The chain is built from TRBV27 and TRBJ2-1, with 10 bases aligning to TRBD2. Germline trimming cut 3 bases from V and 8 bases from J; bases unmatched to any gene: 7. CDR3 length: 15 amino acids. Germline CDR1 is MNHEY and CDR2 is SMNVEV (reference sequence). Here the CDR3 reads CASSFGLAGVDEQFF. DNA for the CDR3: TGTGCCAGCAGTTTCGGGCTAGCGGGAGTGGATGAGCAGTTCTTC.

The CDR3 here is CASSFPGNSPLHF. In DNA form, the CDR3 reads TGTGCCAGCAGTTTTCCAGGGAATTCACCCCTCCACTTT. J is TRBJ1-6 and V is TRBV28; the D gene is possibly TRBD1 (5 bases). The CDR3 covers 13 residues. The germline V gene encodes CDR1 MDHEN and CDR2 SYDVKM. Trimming removed 3 bases at V and 7 bases at J, with 7 bases between.

The chain recombines TRBV30 with TRBJ1-5; TRBD1 matches at 9 bases. The CDR3 is 16 amino acids. The junction had 15 bases not matched to a gene; V was cut back by 5 bases and J by 7 bases. Germline-derived CDR1 and CDR2 are GTSNPN and SVGIG (reference sequence). In nucleotides, the CDR3 is TGTGCCTGGTGTGCGGGGGGACAGGGAAGTGAACAGCCCCAGCATTTT. This encodes CAWCAGGQGSEQPQHF.